This is a list of T cell receptor beta chains from one sample in a study of cytomegalovirus exposure and HLA in healthy donors. Repertoires were generated with immunoSEQ multiplex PCR, while TCRdb's copy carries only in-frame clones and drops some. The sample carries about 130,000 clones, around two thirds recorded once. The sample taken for sequencing was PBMCs. The receptors were sampled from a man aged 18 to 29 in good health and CMV-seropositive. Each CDR3 is given with its conserved first and last residue.

J gene | V gene | CDR3 protein
TRBJ2-1 | TRBV7-6 | CASSLATGLTYNEQFF
TRBJ2-1 | TRBV5-1 | CASSLQGKVGNEQFF
TRBJ1-5 | TRBV29-1 | CSVVPRGEGNQPQHF
TRBJ2-2 | TRBV10-1 | CASNRDTGELFF
- | TRBV2 | CASKAQGVPSYEQYF
TRBJ2-7 | TRBV15 | CATRSYRSYEQYF
TRBJ2-5 | TRBV29-1 | CSVALAGWETQYF
TRBJ2-1 | TRBV5-6 | CASSSHLSGNSYNEQFF
TRBJ2-3 | TRBV11-2 | CASSLGGSGGDTQYF
TRBJ2-1 | TRBV6-4 | CASSLGTSGGEQFF
TRBJ2-5 | TRBV9 | CASSVVGRGSETQYF
TRBJ2-3 | TRBV10-3 | CAIRQGSDTQYF
TRBJ2-1 | TRBV28 | CASSLSSGMYNEQFF
TRBJ1-5 | TRBV19 | CASTPWRVGNQPQHF
TRBJ2-1 | TRBV2 | CASREGRGYNEQFF
TRBJ1-2 | TRBV11-1 | CASSSLEGVGYTF
TRBJ2-5 | TRBV18 | CASSSQRVAQETQYF
TRBJ1-1 | TRBV4-2 | CASSRLGGAGTEAFF
TRBJ2-3 | TRBV14 | CASSGRDSTDTQYF
TRBJ1-2 | TRBV7-2 | CASSSRGGAGRYGYTF
TRBJ2-1 | TRBV5-1 | CASSLVAGVSYNEQFF
TRBJ1-4 | TRBV27 | CASSYYGAGAEKLFF
TRBJ2-7 | TRBV4-2 | CASSRGLGTSGYSYEQYF
TRBJ2-5 | TRBV11-3 | CASSQSAGRTQYF
TRBJ2-7 | TRBV19 | CASSPTGGLGEQYF
TRBJ1-4 | TRBV7-2 | CASSQDRGREKLFF
TRBJ1-3 | TRBV7-9 | CASSYFGDTIYF